This T cell receptor (beta chain) came from a study of shared clonotypes between healthy human individuals. The method was immunoSEQ multiplex PCR; TCRdb's version includes in-frame clones alone and lacks a portion of them. The sample lists 2.3 million or so clones; approximately 93% were seen once. The CDR3 covers 15 residues. Germline CDR1 reads LNHDA; CDR2 reads SQIVND (reference sequence). The ends lost 0 bases at V and 7 bases at J; junction bases unmatched: 9. The sample consisted of naive CD4+ T cells from PBMCs. Subset reported: CD45RA+ positively selected. The chain carries TRBV19 and TRBJ2-7; 7 bases match TRBD2. The sequence was collected from a man aged 18 to 30 in good health. Some clones in this sample may be carry-over from other donors' samples. The CDR3 DNA reads as TGTGCCAGTAGTATAGACGGGAGGCTCATGGGGGAGCAGTACTTC. Translation gives CASSIDGRLMGEQYF.